The TCR beta chain described here comes from a study of identical twins. General study points: Invariant T cells like MAIT and iNKT could partly confound the zero-insertion analyses. Twins' excess sharing was less marked for out-of-frame beta sequences.

This clonotype was counted a few times. Its antigen is undetermined. Each CDR3 protein is one row after TCRdb ran MiXCR on the 5' RACE reads. The table lists approximately 620,000 distinct CDR3 sequences, 8.6% of them singletons. Trimming shortened V by 4 bases and J by 6 bases, and 17 bases separated the two germline ends. CDR3 length: 14 residues. CDR1 and CDR2 (germline): SGDLS, YYNGEE. Donors were all healthy Caucasians. The sample was also linked to a second study, of yellow fever vaccine responses in identical twins.

The sequence was obtained from a woman younger than 30 in good health. The sequenced sample was PBMCs. This sequence joins TRBV9 and TRBJ2-7; D is undetermined. CDR3 nucleotides: TGTGCCAGCAGCCCCATATATTCGTCCGCCGAGCAGTACTTC. It specifies CASSPIYSSAEQYF.